Below, one TCR beta chain is given with its context. The sample belongs to a study of blood T cell repertoires in COVID-19. On the study more broadly: Sources were T cells, B-cell-depleted T cells, or PBMCs; the material itself was cDNA or gDNA.

Measured with immunoSEQ multiplex PCR; TCRdb has only the in-frame clones, and not every one. This sample yields about 94,000 clones, of which 80% are seen a single time; 15% to 20% belongs to the top ten. CDR1 SGHRS and CDR2 YFSETQ come from the germline V gene. V was pared by 4 bases and J by 7 bases, with 15 bases between. This CDR3 is built from 14 residues. The clonotype was recovered from a human donor in a cohort sampled during active COVID-19. The chain uses TRBV5-1 and TRBJ1-5, with D possibly TRBD1 on 5 matching bases. Sequenced input: peripheral blood. The CDR3 DNA reads as TGCGCCAGCAGCATAGGGGAGGGTGAGCAGCCCCAGCATTTT. It is translated as CASSIGEGEQPQHF.